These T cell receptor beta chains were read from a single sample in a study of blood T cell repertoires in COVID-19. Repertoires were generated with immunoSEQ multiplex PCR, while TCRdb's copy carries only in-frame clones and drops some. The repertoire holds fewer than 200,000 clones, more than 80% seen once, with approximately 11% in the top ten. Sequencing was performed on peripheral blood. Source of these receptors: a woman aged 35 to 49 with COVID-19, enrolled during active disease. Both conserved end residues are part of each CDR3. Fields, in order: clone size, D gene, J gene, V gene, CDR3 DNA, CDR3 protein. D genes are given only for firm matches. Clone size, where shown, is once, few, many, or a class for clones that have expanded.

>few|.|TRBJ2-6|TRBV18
TGTGCCAGCTCACCCTTGGGACACCTCTCTGGGGCCAACGTCCTGACTTTC
CASSPLGHLSGANVLTF
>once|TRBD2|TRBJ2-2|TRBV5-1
TGCGCCAGCAGCTCCGGAGCGGGAGGCTTCACCGGGGAGCTGTTTTTT
CASSSGAGGFTGELFF
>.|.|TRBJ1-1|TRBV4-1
TGCGCCAGCAGCCATCCACGGGGATTGGGGATCATGAACACTGAAGCTTTCTTT
CASSHPRGLGIMNTEAFF
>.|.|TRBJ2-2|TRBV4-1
TGCGCCAGCAGCCAACCTCTGAACACCGGGGAGCTGTTTTTT
CASSQPLNTGELFF
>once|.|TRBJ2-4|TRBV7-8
TGTGCCAGCAGCTTCTCATCAGGGGAAAACATTCAGTACTTC
CASSFSSGENIQYF
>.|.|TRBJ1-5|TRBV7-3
TGTGCCAGCAGCCACCGGGAAGATCAGCCCCAGCATTTT
CASSHREDQPQHF
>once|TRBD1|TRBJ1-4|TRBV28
TGTGCCAGCAGTCCCACCTCGGGACAGCCCAGGGAAAAACTGTTTTTT
CASSPTSGQPREKLFF
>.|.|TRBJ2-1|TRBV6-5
TGTGCCAGCAGCCTACAGGGATTTGAGCAGTTCTTC
CASSLQGFEQFF
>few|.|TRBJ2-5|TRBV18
TGTGCCAGCTCCGGAGGGGAGACCCAGTACTTC
CASSGGETQYF
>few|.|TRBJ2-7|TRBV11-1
TGTGCCAGCAGCTTAGGAGGGCCAACCTACGAGCAGTACTTC
CASSLGGPTYEQYF
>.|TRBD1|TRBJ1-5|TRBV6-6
TGTGCCAGCAACCCAGGGGGCGAGCCCCAGCATTTT
CASNPGGEPQHF
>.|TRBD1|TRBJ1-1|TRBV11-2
TGTGCCAGCAGCTCTTGGGACAGGGGCGCTTTGAACACTGAAGCTTTCTTT
CASSSWDRGALNTEAFF
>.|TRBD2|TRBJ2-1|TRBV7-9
TGTGCCAGCATCGACCGGGGGGGGAGCCGAAATGAGCAGTTCTTC
CASIDRGGSRNEQFF
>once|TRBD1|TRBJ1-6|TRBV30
TGTGCCTGGGGGACAGCCTATAATTCACCCCTCCACTTT
CAWGTAYNSPLHF
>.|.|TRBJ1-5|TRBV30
TGTGCCTGGAGTTCGGGACACTATCAGCCCCAGCATTTT
CAWSSGHYQPQHF
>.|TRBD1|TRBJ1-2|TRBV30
TGTGCCTGGAGTGCGACAGGGGGCCCCCATGGCTACACCTTC
CAWSATGGPHGYTF
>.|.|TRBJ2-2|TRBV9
TGTGCCAGCAGCGCCCCAAGACAGGAGAACACCGGGGAGCTGTTTTTT
CASSAPRQENTGELFF
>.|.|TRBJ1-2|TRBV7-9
TGTGCCAGCAGCGGAAACGGGTTCATCGGCTACACCTTC
CASSGNGFIGYTF
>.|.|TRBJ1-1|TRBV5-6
TGTGCCAGCAGCCGAGGGCAGAACACTGAAGCTTTCTTT
CASSRGQNTEAFF
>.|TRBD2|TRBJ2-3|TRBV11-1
TGTGCCAGCAGCCCGGGACTAGCTATTCATACGCAGTATTTT
CASSPGLAIHTQYF
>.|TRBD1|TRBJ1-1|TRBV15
TGTGCCACCAGCAGAGTGGACAGGGGGAACACTGAAGCTTTCTTT
CATSRVDRGNTEAFF
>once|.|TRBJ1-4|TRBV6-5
TGTGCCAGCCTCCCGTCGGAGGGTAGAAGCGAAAAACTGTTTTTT
CASLPSEGRSEKLFF
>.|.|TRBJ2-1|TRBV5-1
TGCGCCAGCAGCTTGACGAGAAACAATGAGCAGTTCTTC
CASSLTRNNEQFF
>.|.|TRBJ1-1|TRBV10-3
TGTGCCATCAGTGAGTATAGCAGGGGTGAAGCTTTCTTT
CAISEYSRGEAFF
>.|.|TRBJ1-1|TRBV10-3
TGTGCCATCAGTGGGGGGGTGATGAACACTGAAGCTTTCTTT
CAISGGVMNTEAFF
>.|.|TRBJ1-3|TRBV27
TGTGCCAGCAGTTTCGGGAGCTCTGGAAACACCATATATTTT
CASSFGSSGNTIYF
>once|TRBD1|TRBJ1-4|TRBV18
TGTGCCAGCTCACCCAACCCGGGACAGAATGAAAAACTGTTTTTT
CASSPNPGQNEKLFF
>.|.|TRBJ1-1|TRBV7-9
TGTGCCAGCAGCTCCCTCGGGGGGCACGGGGGTGAAGCTTTCTTT
CASSSLGGHGGEAFF
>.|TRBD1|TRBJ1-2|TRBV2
TGTGCCAGCAGTGAAGAGACAGGGAACTATGGCTACACCTTC
CASSEETGNYGYTF
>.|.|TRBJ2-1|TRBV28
TGTGCCAGCAGTTTATTTCCAGCGGGCAGCTCCTACAATGAGCAGTTCTTC
CASSLFPAGSSYNEQFF
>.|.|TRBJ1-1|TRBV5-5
TGTGCCAGCAGCTTGGACCCGATGGGCGCGTCTGAAGCTTTCTTT
CASSLDPMGASEAFF
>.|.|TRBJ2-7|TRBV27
TGTGCCAGCAGTTTAGCCCTCGGCGGCGAGCAGTACTTC
CASSLALGGEQYF
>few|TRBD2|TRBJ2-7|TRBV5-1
TGCGCCAGCAGCTTGGGGGGAAGCAGCGGGAGCTTCTACGAGCAGTACTTC
CASSLGGSSGSFYEQYF
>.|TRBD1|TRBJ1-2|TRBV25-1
TGTGCCAGCGTCGGATCAGGGGGCTGGGGCTACACCTTC
CASVGSGGWGYTF
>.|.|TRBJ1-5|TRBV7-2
TGTGCCAGCAGCCTCCAGGGGAGGGGAAATCAGCCCCAGCATTTT
CASSLQGRGNQPQHF
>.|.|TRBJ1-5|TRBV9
TGTGCCAGCAGCGCCGGACGGGGTGGCCAGCCCCAGCATTTT
CASSAGRGGQPQHF
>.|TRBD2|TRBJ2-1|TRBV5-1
TGCGCCAGCCACTTAGCGGGAGTTTCCTACAATGAGCAGTTCTTC
CASHLAGVSYNEQFF
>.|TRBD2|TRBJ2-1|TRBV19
TGTGCCAGTACCTATAGCGGGGGAACCTACAATGAGCAGTTCTTC
CASTYSGGTYNEQFF
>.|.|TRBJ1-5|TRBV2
TGTGCCAGCAGTGGGGGGCGTATGACCCAGCATTTT
CASSGGRMTQHF
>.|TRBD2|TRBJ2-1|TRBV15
TGTGCCACCAGCAGGGCGGGAGGGCCTCGATACAATGAGCAGTTCTTC
CATSRAGGPRYNEQFF